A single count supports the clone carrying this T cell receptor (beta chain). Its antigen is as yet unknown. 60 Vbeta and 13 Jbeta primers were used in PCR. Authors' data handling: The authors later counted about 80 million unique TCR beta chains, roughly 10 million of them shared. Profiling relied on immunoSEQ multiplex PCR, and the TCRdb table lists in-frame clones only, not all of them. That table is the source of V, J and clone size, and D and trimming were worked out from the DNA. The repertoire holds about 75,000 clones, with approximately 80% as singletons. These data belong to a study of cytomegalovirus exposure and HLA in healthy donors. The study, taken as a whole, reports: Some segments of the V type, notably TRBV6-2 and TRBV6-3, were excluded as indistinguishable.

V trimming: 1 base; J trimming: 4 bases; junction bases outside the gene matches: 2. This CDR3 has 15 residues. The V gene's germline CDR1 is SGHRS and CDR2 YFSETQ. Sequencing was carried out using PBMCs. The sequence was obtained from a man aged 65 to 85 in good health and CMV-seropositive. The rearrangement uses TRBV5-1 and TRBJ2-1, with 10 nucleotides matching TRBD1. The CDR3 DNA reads TGCGCCAGCAGCTTGTGGGACAGGGGTTACAATGAGCAGTTCTTC. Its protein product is CASSLWDRGYNEQFF.